Below, 11 T cell receptor beta chains from the same sample are listed, as sequenced in a study of cytomegalovirus exposure and HLA in healthy donors (dated by TCRdb to the late 2010s). Receptors were amplified or captured by the immunoSEQ multiplex PCR assay. For the multiplex PCR, a mixture combining 60 forward primers for TCR Vbeta segments and 13 reverse primers for TCR Jbeta segments was used. TCRdb took this table from immuneACCESS and kept in-frame rearrangements with V and J called. Such tables lack part of the clones; where checked against another copy, unresolved V genes explain under half of the gap, and the rest is unexplained. Recorded for this sample are approximately 150,000 clones; approximately 9% of them occurred a single time. The ten largest clones capture less than 2% of the sample. The sequenced sample was PBMCs. The receptors were sampled from a male donor in good health and CMV-seronegative.

In this sample, this clone turned up a few times. The V gene is TRBV27, the J gene TRBJ2-7, with TRBD2 matching 7 bases. J was trimmed by 1 base and V by 5 bases; bases with no gene match: 5. This CDR3 comprises 14 residues. The germline CDR1 and CDR2 sequences are MNHEY and SMNVEV (reference sequence). CDR3 sequence reads: CASSERRESYEQYF. CDR3 DNA: TGTGCCAGCAGTGAAAGGCGGGAGTCCTACGAGCAGTACTTC.

Only a few counts were recorded for this clone. The V and J genes are TRBV28 and TRBJ2-7; D is perhaps TRBD1 (5 bases). V shed 5 bases and J shed 3 bases, with 17 bases lying between them. Germline CDR1 MDHEN, CDR2 SYDVKM. The CDR3 has 15 residues. CDR3 sequence reads: CASSQAGRRGYEQYF. CDR3 bases: TGTGCCAGCAGTCAGGCTGGGCGTAGGGGCTACGAGCAGTACTTC.

The chain recombines TRBV7-6 with TRBJ1-1; the D is unclear. The germline CDR1 and CDR2 sequences are SGHVS and FNYEAQ. This CDR3 region has 13 residues. The germline V and J ends were trimmed by 4 bases and 3 bases, with 9 bases remaining between them. The CDR3 DNA follows: TGTGCCAGCAGCTACACCCGGGACACTGAAGCTTTCTTT. This translates into CASSYTRDTEAFF.

This sequence joins TRBV7-9 and TRBJ1-1; D possibly corresponds to TRBD1 (5 bases). CDR1 and CDR2 from the germline V gene are SEHNR and FQNEAQ (reference sequence). The CDR3 contains 15 residues. Trimming left V 4 bases short and J 4 bases short, with 16 bases between. This CDR3 reads CASSSQGRGSTEAFF. CDR3 sequence (DNA): TGTGCCAGCAGCTCCCAGGGTCGTGGAAGCACTGAAGCTTTCTTT.

The V gene is TRBV29-1, the J gene TRBJ1-4, with D tentatively TRBD1 (5 bases). This CDR3 is 12 amino acids long. V gave up 7 bases and J gave up 4 bases, with 10 bases separating them. In germline, CDR1 is SQVTM, CDR2 ANQGSEA. In nucleotides, the CDR3 is TGCAGCGGCGGACACAATAATGAAAAACTGTTTTTT. Its protein product is CSGGHNNEKLFF.

Only a few counts were recorded for this clone. The chain recombines TRBV30 with TRBJ2-7, with TRBD2 matching over 11 bases. The CDR3 is 12 amino acids. With V trimmed by 3 bases and J by 6 bases, 1 base remained unmatched. CDR1 and CDR2 from the germline V gene are GTSNPN and SVGIG (reference sequence). The CDR3 nucleotides read TGTGCCTGGAGCACTAGCGGGAGCGAGCAGTACTTC. It is translated as CAWSTSGSEQYF.

CDR3 sequence (DNA): TGCAGCGTTGCACAGGGGGCGAACTACGAGCAGTACTTC. Residues: CSVAQGANYEQYF. This chain uses TRBV29-1 with TRBJ2-5; TRBD1 matches 9 bases. The J call is uncertain, as TRBJ2-7 better fits the DNA end. The CDR3 contains 13 residues. Germline CDR1 SQVTM, CDR2 ANQGSEA.

The chain uses TRBV5-4 and TRBJ2-2, with 9 bases identical to TRBD1. After removal of 0 bases from V and 5 bases from J, the junction contained 2 bases not matched to a gene. This CDR3 has 15 residues. Germline V gene data show CDR1 as SGHNT and CDR2 as YYREEE (reference sequence). CDR3 nucleotides: TGTGCCAGCAGCTTGGGGGACAGGGTGACCGGGGAGCTGTTTTTT. This translates into CASSLGDRVTGELFF.

This clone has only a few counts. The chain is built from TRBV6-1 and TRBJ2-1; 12 bases fit TRBD2. The trim removed 7 bases at V and 7 bases at J, leaving 5 bases unmatched. Germline V CDR1 and CDR2: MNHNS, SASEGT. This CDR3 spans 14 amino acids. The CDR3: CASTAGTSGNEQFF. The DNA for the CDR3 is TGTGCCAGCACCGCCGGGACTAGCGGGAATGAGCAGTTCTTC.

Only a few counts were recorded for this clone. The DNA of the CDR3 is TGTGCCAGCAGCCGGGGATTCTTCGAGCAGTACTTC. This translates into CASSRGFFEQYF. J is TRBJ2-7 and V is TRBV7-9; a weak D match, TRBD2 (5 bases). Per the germline V gene, CDR1 is SEHNR and CDR2 is FQNEAQ (reference sequence). The CDR3 spans 12 residues. V lost 5 bases and J lost 6, with 11 bases in between.

This clone has just a few counts. The rearrangement joins TRBV5-1 to TRBJ2-7; 8 bases are a match to TRBD1. Germline CDR1 is SGHRS and CDR2 is YFSETQ. Losses at the gene ends were 2 bases for V and 2 bases for J; bases not matched to a gene: 6. CDR3 length: 15 residues. The CDR3 DNA is TGCGCCAGCAGCTTAGGACAGGGTGACCCCTACGAGCAGTACTTC. Its protein product is CASSLGQGDPYEQYF.